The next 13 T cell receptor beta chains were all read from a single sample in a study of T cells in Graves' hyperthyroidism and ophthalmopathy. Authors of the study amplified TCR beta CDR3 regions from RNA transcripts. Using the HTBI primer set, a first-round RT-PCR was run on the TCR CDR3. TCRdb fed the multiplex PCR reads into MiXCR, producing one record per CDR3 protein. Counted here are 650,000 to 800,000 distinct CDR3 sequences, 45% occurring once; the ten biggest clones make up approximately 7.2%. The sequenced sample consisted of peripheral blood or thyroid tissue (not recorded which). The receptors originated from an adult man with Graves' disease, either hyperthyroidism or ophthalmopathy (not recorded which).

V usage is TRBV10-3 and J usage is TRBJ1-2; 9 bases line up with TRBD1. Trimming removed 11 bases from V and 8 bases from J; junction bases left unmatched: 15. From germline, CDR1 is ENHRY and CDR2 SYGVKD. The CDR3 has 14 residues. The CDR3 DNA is TGTGCCTGGAGCGTAAGGGACAGGGTGGAAGGCTACACCTTC. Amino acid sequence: CAWSVRDRVEGYTF.

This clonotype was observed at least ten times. CDR3 nucleotides: TGTGCCAGCAGCTTACTTCGCACTGAAGCTTTCTTT. Translating it yields CASSLLRTEAFF. The chain combines TRBV7-2 with TRBJ1-1; no clear D. V lost 2 bases and J 4 bases, leaving 5 bases between the germline ends. The CDR3 totals 12 residues. In germline, CDR1 is SGHTA, CDR2 FQGNSA.

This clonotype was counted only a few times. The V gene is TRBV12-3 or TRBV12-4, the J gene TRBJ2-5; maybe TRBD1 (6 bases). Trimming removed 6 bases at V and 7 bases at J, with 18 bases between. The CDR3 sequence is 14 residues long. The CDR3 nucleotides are TGTGCCAGCAGCTTTGGTGGACAGCCCGGGACCCAGTACTTC. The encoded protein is CASSFGGQPGTQYF.

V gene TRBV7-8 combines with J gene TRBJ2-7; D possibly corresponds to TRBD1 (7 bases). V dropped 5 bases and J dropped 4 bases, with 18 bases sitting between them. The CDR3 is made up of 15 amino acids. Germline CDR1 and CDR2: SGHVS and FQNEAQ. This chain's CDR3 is CASSPPGGRTYEQYF. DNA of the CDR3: TGTGCCAGCAGCCCCCCAGGGGGGCGGACTTACGAGCAGTACTTC.

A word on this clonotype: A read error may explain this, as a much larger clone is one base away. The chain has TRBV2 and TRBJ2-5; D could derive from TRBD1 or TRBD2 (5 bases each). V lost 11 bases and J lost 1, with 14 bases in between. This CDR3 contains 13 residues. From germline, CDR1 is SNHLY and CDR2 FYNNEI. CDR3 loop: CAGMRDLQETQYF. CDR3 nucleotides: TGTGCCGGCATGAGGGACCTCCAAGAGACCCAGTACTTC.

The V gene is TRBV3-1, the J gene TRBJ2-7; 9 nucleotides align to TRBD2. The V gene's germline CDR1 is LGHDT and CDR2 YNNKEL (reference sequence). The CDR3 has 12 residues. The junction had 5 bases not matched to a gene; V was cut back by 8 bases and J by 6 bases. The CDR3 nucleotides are TGTGCCAGCTCCCAGACTAGCGGCGAGCAGTACTTC. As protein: CASSQTSGEQYF.

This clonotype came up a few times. CDR3 region: CASSPRGGGRTEAFF. For the CDR3, the DNA is TGTGCCAGCAGTCCACGGGGTGGGGGTCGGACTGAAGCTTTCTTT. This rearrangement joins TRBV12-3 or TRBV12-4 to TRBJ1-1, with a weak D call TRBD1 (5 bases). Trimming left V 5 bases short and J 5 bases short, with 18 bases between. CDR3 length: 15 residues.

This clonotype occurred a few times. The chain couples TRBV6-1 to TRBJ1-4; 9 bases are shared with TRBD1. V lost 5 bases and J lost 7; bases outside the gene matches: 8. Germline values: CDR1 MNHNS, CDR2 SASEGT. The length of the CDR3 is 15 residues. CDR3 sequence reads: CASSKTGTGSEKLFF. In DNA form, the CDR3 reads TGTGCCAGCAGTAAAACCGGGACAGGGAGTGAAAAACTGTTTTTT.

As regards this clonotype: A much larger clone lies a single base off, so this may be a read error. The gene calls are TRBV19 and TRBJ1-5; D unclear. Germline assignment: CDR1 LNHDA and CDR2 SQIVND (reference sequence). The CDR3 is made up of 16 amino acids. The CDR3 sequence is CASSTLEAGSYQPQHF. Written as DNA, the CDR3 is TGTGCCAGTAGTACGTTGGAGGCTGGTAGCTATCAGCCCCAGCATTTT.

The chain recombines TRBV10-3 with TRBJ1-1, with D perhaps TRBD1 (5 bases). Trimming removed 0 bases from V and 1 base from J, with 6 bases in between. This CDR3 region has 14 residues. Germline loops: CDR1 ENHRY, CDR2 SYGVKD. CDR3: CAISESQGNTEAFF. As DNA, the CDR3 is TGTGCCATCAGTGAGTCTCAGGGGAACACTGAAGCTTTCTTT.

For the CDR3, the DNA is TGTGCCACCAGTGAGGGTAGGAGGGGGTGGGCAGATACGCAGTATTTT. This translates into CATSEGRRGWADTQYF. The V call is TRBV24-1, the J call TRBJ2-3; possibly TRBD1 or TRBD2 for D (6 bases each). This CDR3 region has 16 residues. Deletions cut 4 bases from V and 4 bases from J, with 17 bases between. The germline CDR1 and CDR2 sequences are KGHDR and SFDVKD.

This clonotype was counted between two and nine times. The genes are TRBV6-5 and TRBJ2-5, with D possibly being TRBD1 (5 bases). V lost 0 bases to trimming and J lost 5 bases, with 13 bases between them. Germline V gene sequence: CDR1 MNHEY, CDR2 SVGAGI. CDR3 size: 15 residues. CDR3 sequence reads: CASSYSGQGRETQYF. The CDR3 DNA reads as TGTGCCAGCAGTTACTCCGGGCAGGGTCGGGAGACCCAGTACTTC.

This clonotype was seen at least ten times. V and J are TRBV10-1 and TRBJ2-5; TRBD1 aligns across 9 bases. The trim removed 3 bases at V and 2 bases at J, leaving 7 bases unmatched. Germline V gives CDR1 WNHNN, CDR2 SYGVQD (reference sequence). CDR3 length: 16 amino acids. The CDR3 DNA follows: TGCGCCAGCAGTGATCAGGACAGGGGTCATCAAGAGACCCAGTACTTC. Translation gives CASSDQDRGHQETQYF.